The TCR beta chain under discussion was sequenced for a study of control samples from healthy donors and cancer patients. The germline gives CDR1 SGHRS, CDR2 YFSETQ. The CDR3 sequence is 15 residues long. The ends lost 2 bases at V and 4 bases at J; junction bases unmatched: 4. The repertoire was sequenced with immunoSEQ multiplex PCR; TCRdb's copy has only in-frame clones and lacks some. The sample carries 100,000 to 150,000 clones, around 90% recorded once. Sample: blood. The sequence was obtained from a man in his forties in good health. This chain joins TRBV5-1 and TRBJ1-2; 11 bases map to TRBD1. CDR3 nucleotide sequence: TGCGCCAGCAGCTTACGGACAGGGGGCAGCTATGGCTACACCTTC. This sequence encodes CASSLRTGGSYGYTF.